This entry is about one T cell receptor beta chain. This entry comes from a study of T cells in Graves' hyperthyroidism and ophthalmopathy. Germline V gives CDR1 SQVTM, CDR2 ANQGSEA. The CDR3 covers 13 residues. Trimming at V came to 4 bases and at J to 5 bases, leaving 5 bases not matched to a gene. Amplification of TCR beta CDR3 regions was performed using RNA transcripts as template. HTBI primers were used for first-round RT-PCR of the TCR CDR3. In TCRdb, the multiplex PCR reads were re-called with MiXCR into one record per CDR3 protein. The sample carries about 370,000 distinct CDR3 sequences, 13% to 15% recorded once.

This chain links TRBV29-1 with TRBJ2-1, with 7 bases fitting TRBD1. The sample taken for sequencing was blood. The source is a woman in her sixties or seventies with Graves' ophthalmopathy. The DNA for the CDR3 is TGCAGCGTTGGGACAGGAGTCGACAATGAGCAGTTCTTC. Its translation: CSVGTGVDNEQFF.